Reported below is one T cell receptor (beta chain). TCRdb's table, derived via immunoSEQ multiplex PCR, lists solely in-frame clones and lacks some. Of approximately 90,000 clones in the sample, around 93% were seen once. Trimming stripped 5 bases from V and 7 bases from J, with 11 bases between. From germline, CDR1 is LNHDA and CDR2 SQIVND (reference sequence). The CDR3 is 12 amino acids. The data originate from a study of T cell changes during pregnancy in multiple sclerosis. The origin of this receptor is a female donor with multiple sclerosis, enrolled in a pregnancy study. Sequencing was performed on peripheral blood, taken before pregnancy. V and J are TRBV19 and TRBJ1-1; D unresolved. CDR3 loop: CASSPSPVEAFF. CDR3 in DNA: TGTGCCAGTAGTCCTAGCCCCGTTGAAGCTTTCTTT. The variable domain in full, with the rest retrieved from reference TRBV19 and TRBJ1-1, is DGGITQSPKYLFRKEGQNVTLSCEQNLNHDAMYWYRQDPGQGLRLIYYSQIVNDFQKGDIAEGYSVSREKKESFPLTVTSAQKNPTAFYLCASSPSPVEAFFGQGTRLTVV.